This TCR beta chain is drawn from a study of blood T cells in healthy people across ages (dated by TCRdb to the mid-2010s). Background on the whole study: In model experiments, template switching captured about one uniquely barcoded TCR beta cDNA molecule for every two T cells. To track age-related changes in TCR beta repertoire diversity, the study relied on deep sequencing normalized with unique cDNA molecular identifiers. Using the same blood draw, the study looked at two additional independent replicas of 1 million unique cDNA reads for two donors, one aged 18 to 30 and the other aged 80 or older. Donors were grouped into four age groups: young (average 16 years), middle-aged (approximately 41), aged (about 60) and long-lived (82).

The donors were a few dozen Caucasian individuals from Russia, aged roughly 6 to 100 years, who were systemically healthy. Around 9.9 milliliters of peripheral blood were collected from each donor into EDTA-treated Vacutainer tubes. Ficoll-Paque density-gradient centrifugation was used to isolate PBMCs, with at least 6.5 million per sample. Trizol reagent was used to extract total RNA from the PBMCs, yielding at least 6 micrograms per sample. Naive CD45RAhigh/CD27high T cell percentages were measured by flow cytometry on a PBMC aliquot from every donor. The library was made by 5' RACE. Sequencing instrument: Illumina HiSeq 2500. The second PCR ran for roughly 6 to 11 cycles and used a J-beta primer mix along with a sample-barcoded 5' primer. Each TCR beta cDNA molecule received a unique molecular identifier from a template-switch 5' adaptor carrying 12 random nucleotides. Each sample yielded at least 3 million CDR3-containing paired-end reads. All of the RNA was converted into first-strand cDNA using the Mint cDNA synthesis kit, with a TRBC-specific oligonucleotide serving as the primer. Following uracil-DNA glycosylase treatment, a first 18-cycle PCR with universal primers M1SS and BC2_uni_R was performed on all cDNA. The authors' analysis ran thus. For normalization, 1 million high-quality reads were randomly selected from each sample, with every read carrying a distinct molecular identifier. Instead of being binned into consensus sequences, reads with shared molecular identifiers were discarded. MiTCR, run with a Q25 quality threshold and the strictest error-elimination algorithm, handled CDR3 identification, clonotype clustering and error correction. A nonparametric unseen species model with Euler transformation was used to estimate a lower bound on total TCR beta diversity. The public reads were reprocessed in TCRdb via fastp at Q25 and MiXCR, keeping in-frame beta chains. Rows are unified per CDR3 protein, each entry keeping the most common DNA and genes. The V and J calls come from TCRdb's annotation, not from the publication. The sample table shows around 800,000 distinct CDR3 sequences, and roughly 24% are seen once. The top ten clones comprise around 2.9% of the sample.

This clonotype was observed a few times. The antigen this receptor binds is unknown. The sample holds no much larger clone one base away, and base qualities are not on file. Broader findings and caveats from the paper: Compared with the aged group, the long-lived group had more naive CD4+ T cells, fewer expanded clones and increased TCR diversity, a pattern suggesting age selection. Observed TCR beta diversity correlated strongly with the percentage of naive T cells measured by flow cytometry. Because profiling used bulk unsorted PBMCs, naive and antigen-experienced compartments could not be compared conclusively. As age increased, observed TCR beta diversity per million T cells dropped in a roughly linear way, and a significant reduction was already evident by age roughly 36. The CMV infection status of donors was not known, potentially confounding age-related changes in expanded clonotypes. Total diversity estimates from one million sequenced T cells were considered lower bounds and underestimates.

CDR1 and CDR2, looked up from the germline V gene (reference sequence), are LNHNV and YYDKDF. The CDR3 runs 16 residues from the cysteine to the phenylalanine. Only the CDR3 DNA stays, 48 bases, in frame from base 1. This sample was also put to use in a study of T cells of mothers and their children. As the second paper documents: Nine systemically healthy Caucasian individuals, comprising three mothers and their six children, were included as donors. cDNA synthesis used all of the extracted RNA, with around 1.4 ug of RNA in each 15 ul reaction. In the second PCR, the M1S primer introduced both the sample barcodes and 2-4 random nucleotides. Over 8.5 million TCR beta CDR3 reads came from each mother, compared with approximately 3 million reads from each child. TCR recombination output is similarly shaped by thymic selection in related and unrelated pairs, with a minor effect exerted by inherited differences. Normalized repertoire overlap was always found to be slightly, but never significantly, higher in related mother-child pairs than in unrelated mother-child pairs. With a sensitivity of about 100 clones per million clonotypes, no persistent microchimeric T cell clones were detected. To look for features that set related mother-child pairs apart from unrelated individuals, the researchers ran deep NGS to compare the TCR beta repertoires of mothers and children. On average, the children were around 11 +/- 4 years old, while the mothers were approximately 41 +/- 4 years old. After adapters were ligated using NEBNext reagents, the libraries underwent 100+100 nt paired-end sequencing on an Illumina HiSeq 2000. To prevent cross-contamination, the mother and child libraries were prepared a month apart and were sequenced in separate runs. For each donor, somewhere between 500,000 and 2,000,000 distinct TCR beta clonotypes were identified. Naive TCR beta clonotypes were estimated from low-frequency clonotypes matched to each donor's FACS-determined naive share, without sorting.

The clonotype was recovered from a boy aged 5-17 years in good health. The chain links TRBV15 with TRBJ2-5; the D gene cannot be resolved reliably. The closer fit of TRBJ2-1 to the DNA end suggests the J call may be wrong. The sequenced sample was blood. The bases read TGTGCCACCAGCAGACCTCCCTCCAGGCTCCGCAATGAGCAGTTCTTC. It encodes CATSRPPSRLRNEQFF.